This T cell receptor (beta chain) derives from a study of radiotherapy plus CTLA-4 blockade in lung cancer. Focal radiation and CTLA-4 blockade (ipilimumab) were tested in chemo-refractory metastatic non-small-cell lung cancer patients. Using immunoSEQ multiplex PCR, the repertoire was profiled, and TCRdb retains in-frame clones only, with some absent. This table holds approximately 65,000 clones, roughly 77% found once. The sequenced sample was peripheral blood, obtained from a patient treated with radiotherapy plus ipilimumab. This TCR derives from a human donor with non-small cell lung cancer who had a complete response to radiotherapy plus ipilimumab.

The CDR3 loop is CASSLQGALNQPQHF. The CDR3, as DNA: TGTGCCAGCAGCTTGCAGGGGGCCCTCAATCAGCCCCAGCATTTT. The chain joins TRBV5-4 to TRBJ1-5, with 8 bases matching TRBD1. This CDR3 has 15 residues. V lost 1 base, J lost 3 bases, and 3 bases stayed unmatched. The germline V gene has CDR1 SGHNT and CDR2 YYREEE (reference sequence).